The rows below give T cell receptor beta chains drawn from one sample of a study of human T cells and chemical hapten exposure. Via MiXCR, TCRdb re-called the RACE reads, giving one row per CDR3 protein. The table has fewer than 45,000 distinct CDR3 sequences, about 12% seen once. The sequenced sample was whole blood, obtained in connection with sensitization to the hapten diphenylcyclopropenone (DPC). Source of these receptors: a middle-aged woman with alopecia areata. Some clones in this sample may be carry-over from other donors' samples. Both conserved end residues are part of each CDR3. A D gene is named only where the DNA matches it firmly. Size tells how often a clone was seen (once, few, many) or the class of an expanded clone, and some rows leave it out.

j_call,clone_size,d_call,v_call,cdr3_aa,cdr3_nt
TRBJ2-7,many,TRBD1,TRBV29-1,CSVASGTGVHEQYF,TGCAGCGTTGCCTCCGGGACAGGGGTCCACGAGCAGTACTTC
TRBJ2-5,many,-,TRBV5-4,CASRLETFGAQYF,-
TRBJ2-5,-,TRBD2,TRBV4-1,CASSQGLAQETQYF,TGCGCCAGCAGCCAAGGACTAGCGCAAGAGACCCAGTACTTC
TRBJ2-7,many,-,TRBV3-1,CASSPRTVYEQYF,TGTGCCAGCAGCCCCAGGACTGTCTACGAGCAGTACTTC
TRBJ2-7,few,-,TRBV6-1,CASTPAGNSYEQYF,TGTGCCAGCACCCCCGCGGGAAACTCCTACGAGCAGTACTTC
TRBJ2-3,many,-,TRBV11-2,CASSLVESSTQYF,TGTGCCAGCAGCTTAGTGGAGTCGTCTACGCAGTATTTT
TRBJ2-1,few,-,TRBV28,CASSLEEQFF,TGTGCCAGCAGTTTGGAGGAGCAGTTCTTC
TRBJ1-2,many,-,TRBV28,CASSLPAYGYTF,TGTGCCAGCAGTTTACCGGCCTATGGCTACACCTTC
TRBJ2-5,few,TRBD2,TRBV7-9,CASSPKGLAEPPETQYF,TGTGCCAGCAGCCCCAAGGGACTAGCGGAGCCACCAGAGACCCAGTACTTC
TRBJ2-2,many,TRBD1,TRBV9,CASSGQGRGAGELFF,TGTGCCAGCAGTGGACAGGGGAGAGGCGCCGGGGAGCTGTTTTTT
TRBJ2-7,-,TRBD1,TRBV5-1,CASSLLDRGYEQYF,TGCGCCAGCAGCTTGCTGGACAGGGGCTACGAGCAGTACTTC
TRBJ2-5,-,TRBD2,TRBV2,CAIASGGNQETQYF,TGTGCCATCGCCAGCGGGGGGAACCAAGAGACCCAGTACTTC
TRBJ1-5,many,-,TRBV29-1,CSVGGTSTDQPQHF,TGCAGCGTTGGCGGGACATCGACGGATCAGCCCCAGCATTTT
TRBJ2-3,-,-,TRBV18,CASSPPRRGADTQYF,TGTGCCAGCTCACCACCCCGCCGTGGGGCAGATACGCAGTATTTT
TRBJ2-7,-,-,TRBV5-4,CVSSLGVDSAYEQYF,TGTGTCAGCAGCTTGGGAGTGGACAGTGCCTACGAGCAGTACTTC
TRBJ1-1,-,-,TRBV5-1,CASSLGDTNTEAFF,TGCGCCAGCAGCTTGGGGGACACCAACACTGAAGCTTTCTTT
TRBJ2-7,-,-,TRBV3-1,CASSPLGTTSSYEQYF,TGTGCCAGCAGCCCTCTTGGGACAACCAGCTCCTACGAGCAGTACTTC
TRBJ2-7,-,-,TRBV5-1,CASSFRDSSHGSYEQYF,TGCGCCAGCAGCTTCCGGGATTCTTCACACGGGTCCTACGAGCAGTACTTC
TRBJ2-3,-,-,TRBV7-2,CASSAASDTQYF,TGTGCCAGCAGCGCGGCCTCAGATACGCAGTATTTT
TRBJ2-1,-,-,TRBV5-4,CASTQQTGKSYNEQFF,TGTGCCAGCACGCAGCAGACGGGAAAATCCTACAATGAGCAGTTCTTC
TRBJ2-3,many,TRBD1,TRBV29-1,CSSDRGQADTQYF,TGCAGCTCTGACAGGGGGCAAGCAGATACGCAGTATTTT
TRBJ2-5,many,-,TRBV29-1,CSVEGGSARETQYF,TGCAGCGTTGAAGGGGGCTCGGCTCGGGAGACCCAGTACTTC
TRBJ2-7,few,TRBD1,TRBV28,CASSQGQGTYEQYF,TGTGCCAGCAGTCAGGGACAGGGTACCTACGAGCAGTACTTC
TRBJ1-4,-,-,TRBV21-1,CASSIHEKLFF,TGTGCCAGCAGCATACATGAAAAACTGTTTTTT
TRBJ2-1,many,TRBD1,TRBV6-4,CASSDSYRGRNEQFF,TGTGCCAGCAGTGACTCATACAGGGGAAGGAATGAGCAGTTCTTC
TRBJ2-3,many,-,TRBV7-9,CASSSGIGDGTDTQYF,TGTGCCAGCAGCTCGGGCATAGGGGACGGCACAGATACGCAGTATTTT
TRBJ2-1,few,-,TRBV29-1,CSAARVQGDEQFF,TGCAGCGCCGCCCGGGTCCAAGGCGATGAGCAGTTCTTC
TRBJ1-5,many,-,TRBV18,CASSPRQANQPQHF,TGTGCCAGCTCACCACGGCAGGCTAATCAGCCCCAGCATTTT
TRBJ1-4,-,-,TRBV7-2,CASSILQGINEKLFF,TGTGCCAGCAGCATCTTACAGGGTATAAATGAAAAACTGTTTTTT
TRBJ2-5,many,TRBD2,TRBV28,CASSPGLGETQYF,TGTGCCAGCAGCCCGGGACTAGGAGAGACCCAGTACTTC
TRBJ1-2,many,-,TRBV7-9,CASSAIPGLGGYTF,TGTGCCAGCAGCGCCATCCCGGGACTCGGAGGCTACACCTTC
TRBJ1-5,once,-,TRBV19,CASSIRGKQPQHF,TGTGCCAGTAGTATCCGGGGGAAGCAGCCCCAGCATTTT
TRBJ1-2,-,-,TRBV12-3/TRBV12-4,CASSFPGEGYTF,TGTGCCAGCAGTTTTCCAGGGGAGGGCTACACCTTC
TRBJ2-3,few,-,TRBV30,CAWSSDVRSPTDTQYF,TGTGCCTGGAGTTCGGACGTAAGGAGCCCCACAGATACGCAGTATTTT
TRBJ2-3,many,-,TRBV15,CATSRAPQVADTQYF,TGTGCCACCAGCAGAGCCCCTCAGGTCGCAGATACGCAGTATTTT
TRBJ1-1,many,TRBD1,TRBV7-3,CASSLQGASTEAFF,TGTGCCAGCAGCTTGCAGGGGGCAAGCACTGAAGCTTTCTTT
TRBJ1-2,many,TRBD1,TRBV28,CASSFGTGTGDGYTF,TGTGCCAGCAGTTTTGGAACCGGGACAGGGGATGGCTACACCTTC
TRBJ1-3,-,-,TRBV6-5,CASSYRRAPGNTIYF,TGTGCCAGCAGTTACAGGAGGGCCCCTGGAAACACCATATATTTT
TRBJ2-5,few,TRBD1,TRBV7-2,CASSSGQGRQETQYF,TGTGCCAGCAGCTCCGGACAGGGGAGGCAAGAGACCCAGTACTTC
TRBJ2-5,few,TRBD2,TRBV7-9,CASSTRTRLETQYF,TGTGCCAGCAGCACGAGGACTAGACTCGAGACCCAGTACTTC
TRBJ2-7,few,-,TRBV28,CASKGIAYEQYF,TGTGCCAGCAAGGGGATCGCCTACGAGCAGTACTTC
TRBJ2-1,-,-,TRBV11-3,CASSLGIDEQFF,TGTGCCAGCAGCTTAGGGATCGATGAGCAGTTCTTC
TRBJ2-1,few,-,TRBV5-1,CASSLLRSYNEQFF,TGCGCCAGCAGCTTGTTACGTTCCTACAATGAGCAGTTCTTC
TRBJ2-7,many,TRBD2,TRBV7-2,CASSLAFQPSGGYEQYF,TGTGCCAGCAGCTTAGCCTTTCAGCCTAGCGGCGGCTACGAGCAGTACTTC
TRBJ2-1,-,-,TRBV7-3,CASSLSTGRSSYNEQFF,TGTGCCAGCAGCTTAAGTACAGGCCGAAGCTCCTACAATGAGCAGTTCTTC
TRBJ1-5,many,-,TRBV28,CASSLHYSNQPQHF,TGTGCCAGCAGTTTACACTATAGCAATCAGCCCCAGCATTTT
TRBJ2-1,-,TRBD2,TRBV2,CASSEEAWGGYNEQFF,TGTGCCAGCAGTGAAGAGGCCTGGGGGGGCTACAATGAGCAGTTCTTC
TRBJ2-7,many,-,TRBV3-1,CASSHDGQYEQYF,TGTGCCAGCAGCCACGATGGACAGTACGAGCAGTACTTC
TRBJ2-7,many,-,TRBV11-2,CASSLPGGGRGPYEQYF,TGTGCCAGCAGCCTCCCGGGAGGGGGCAGGGGGCCCTACGAGCAGTACTTC